The rows below give T cell receptor beta chains drawn from one sample of a study of cytomegalovirus exposure and HLA in healthy donors. TCRdb keeps only in-frame clones here, not all; method: immunoSEQ multiplex PCR. The sample shows under 200,000 clones, almost 80% of them seen only once. The sequencing sample was made of PBMCs. The origin of the receptors is a man aged 30-40 years in good health and CMV-seronegative. Each CDR3 is given with its conserved first and last residue. A D gene is named only where the DNA matches it firmly. Rows give clone size only sometimes, using once, few, many, or a class for an expanded clone.

abundance,j_gene,v_gene,d_gene,CDR3aa,CDR3nt
once,TRBJ2-6,TRBV5-1,TRBD1,CASSLAGTGGSGANVLTF,TGCGCCAGCAGCTTGGCGGGGACAGGGGGCTCTGGGGCCAACGTCCTGACTTTC
.,TRBJ1-5,TRBV6-4,TRBD1,CAPPGARTGQPQHF,TGTGCCCCCCCGGGAGCCAGGACAGGTCAGCCCCAGCATTTT
.,TRBJ2-7,TRBV28,.,CASSFLALEQYF,TGTGCCAGCAGTTTCCTGGCCCTCGAGCAGTACTTC
.,TRBJ1-2,TRBV2,.,CASSETGRYGYTF,TGTGCCAGCAGTGAGACAGGCAGATATGGCTACACCTTC
.,TRBJ2-7,TRBV4-3,.,CASSQEGGTVYEQYF,TGCGCCAGCAGCCAAGAAGGAGGGACAGTCTACGAGCAGTACTTC
.,TRBJ2-1,TRBV5-6,.,CASSFPGQTYNEQFF,TGTGCCAGCAGCTTCCCGGGACAAACCTACAATGAGCAGTTCTTC
.,TRBJ1-1,TRBV6-5,TRBD1,CASSDGTGVTEAFF,TGTGCCAGCAGCGACGGGACAGGGGTGACTGAAGCTTTCTTT
.,TRBJ2-7,TRBV7-8,.,CASSLATYEQYF,TGTGCCAGCAGCTTAGCTACCTACGAGCAGTACTTC
.,TRBJ2-3,TRBV7-9,TRBD2,CASSMTSGRSTDTQYF,TGTGCCAGCAGCATGACTAGCGGGAGAAGCACAGATACGCAGTATTTT
.,TRBJ1-5,TRBV30,TRBD1,CAWRTAGQINQPQHF,TGTGCCTGGAGGACTGCGGGACAGATCAATCAGCCCCAGCATTTT
.,TRBJ2-7,TRBV20-1,.,CSARRYEQYF,TGCAGTGCCCGTAGATACGAGCAGTACTTC
.,TRBJ2-5,TRBV6-5,.,CASSYSTTGFEQYF,TGTGCCAGCAGTTACTCGACGACGGGTTTTGAGCAGTACTTC
.,TRBJ2-2,TRBV7-2,TRBD1,CASSYPGTGGAGELFF,TGTGCCAGCAGCTACCCCGGGACAGGGGGGGCCGGGGAGCTGTTTTTT
once,TRBJ2-7,TRBV7-9,.,CASSLAGGASSYEQYF,TGTGCCAGCAGCTTAGCGGGGGGGGCCTCTTCCTACGAGCAGTACTTC
.,TRBJ2-7,TRBV6-5,.,CASTRGQGVAYEQYF,TGTGCCAGCACCCGGGGGCAGGGGGTTGCCTACGAGCAGTACTTC
.,TRBJ2-2,TRBV7-3,TRBD2,CASSLLAGLNTGELFF,TGTGCCAGCAGCTTACTGGCGGGACTAAACACCGGGGAGCTGTTTTTT
.,TRBJ2-3,TRBV5-4,TRBD2,CASSFPGTSGSTDTQYF,TGTGCCAGCAGCTTCCCGGGGACTAGCGGGAGCACAGATACGCAGTATTTT
few,TRBJ2-1,TRBV19,TRBD2,CASSIAGAGGPYNEQFF,TGTGCCAGTAGTATAGCCGGAGCGGGGGGGCCCTACAATGAGCAGTTCTTC
.,TRBJ2-7,TRBV28,.,CASSFPAGSYEQYF,TGTGCCAGCAGTTTCCCGGCGGGATCCTACGAGCAGTACTTC
.,TRBJ2-1,TRBV4-1,TRBD2,CASSQDRSSGGRAEQFF,TGCGCCAGCAGCCAAGATCGGAGTAGCGGGGGTAGAGCTGAGCAGTTCTTC
.,TRBJ1-4,TRBV5-1,.,CASSAGTGRDLFF,TGCGCCAGCAGCGCGGGGACGGGCCGGGATCTGTTTTTT
.,TRBJ1-2,TRBV4-1,.,CASSHGHQFYGYTF,TGCGCCAGCAGCCATGGTCACCAGTTCTATGGCTACACCTTC
.,TRBJ1-1,TRBV5-1,.,CASSSQMNTEAFF,TGCGCCAGCAGCTCGCAGATGAACACTGAAGCTTTCTTT
.,TRBJ2-3,TRBV5-1,TRBD2,CASSSRGSGGAYTDTQYF,TGCGCCAGCAGCTCTCGGGGTAGCGGGGGGGCATACACAGATACGCAGTATTTT
.,TRBJ2-7,TRBV5-4,TRBD1,CASRAGTGIPYEQYF,TGTGCCAGCAGAGCCGGGACAGGGATTCCCTACGAGCAGTACTTC
.,TRBJ2-7,TRBV5-6,TRBD2,CASSSIVGGVHEQYF,TGTGCCAGCAGCAGCATTGTGGGGGGGGTCCACGAGCAGTACTTC
.,TRBJ2-7,TRBV4-3,.,CASSQGAGSSYEQYF,TGCGCCAGCAGCCAGGGAGCGGGTAGCTCCTACGAGCAGTACTTC
.,TRBJ1-5,TRBV7-2,TRBD1,CASSPGQGLMNQPQHF,TGTGCCAGCAGCCCCGGACAGGGACTGATGAATCAGCCCCAGCATTTT
once,TRBJ1-1,TRBV5-1,.,CASTPTGMNTEAFF,TGCGCCAGCACACCGACAGGAATGAACACTGAAGCTTTCTTT
.,TRBJ1-5,TRBV9,TRBD1,CASGGTGYQPQHF,TGTGCCAGCGGGGGGACAGGTTATCAGCCCCAGCATTTT
.,TRBJ2-3,TRBV7-8,.,CASRGPRLGTDTQYF,TGTGCCAGCAGAGGTCCGAGGTTGGGCACAGATACGCAGTATTTT
.,TRBJ2-5,TRBV19,TRBD2,CASSIRAAGGLQETQYF,TGTGCCAGTAGCATAAGGGCGGCGGGAGGGCTTCAAGAGACCCAGTACTTC